This entry concerns a single TCR beta chain. Its antigen is currently unknown. Healthy donors of bone marrow made up the group. The data are from a study of cytomegalovirus exposure and HLA in healthy donors. Primers included in the PCR were 60 Vbeta and 13 Jbeta primers. Assay used: immunoSEQ multiplex PCR; TCRdb lists only in-frame clones, some missing. Of approximately 110,000 clones in the sample, about three quarters were seen once. Findings and caveats of the study: When analyzed later, a missense DCLRE1C variant was found to be linked to TCR beta V- and J-gene trimming. It was reported in a later analysis that an Asian-associated ancestry cluster showed fewer N-insertions than the roughly 660-donor mean. Sequencing likely caused a cluster of highly shared sequence variants.

Germline V gene data show CDR1 as SGHVS and CDR2 as FNYEAQ. Trimming cost V 5 bases and J 3 bases, with 14 bases left between them. The CDR3 runs to 14 residues. The sample was PBMCs. The TCR sequence derives from a woman aged 25 to 39 in good health and CMV-seronegative. This chain uses TRBV7-6 with TRBJ2-7; D not certain. Here the CDR3 reads CASSPDTVLYEQYF. The CDR3 DNA sequence: TGTGCCAGCAGCCCCGATACGGTACTCTACGAGCAGTACTTC.